This T cell receptor beta chain emerged from a study of T cell changes during pregnancy in multiple sclerosis. The table came from immunoSEQ multiplex PCR; TCRdb's copy has only in-frame clones and leaves some out. The sample lists some 30,000 clones; 90% were seen once. The CDR3 runs to 12 residues. The germline V gene encodes CDR1 SNHLY and CDR2 FYNNEI. V lost 6 bases and J lost 7, with 10 bases in between. This receptor was taken from a female donor in good health, enrolled as a control in a pregnancy study. The rearrangement links TRBV2 to TRBJ2-1; a weak D match, TRBD1 (5 bases). The specimen comprised CD4+ T cells from peripheral blood mononuclear cells, sampled in the third trimester of pregnancy. The CDR3 sequence: CASSSSGNEQFF. DNA for the CDR3: TGTGCCAGCAGCTCCTCAGGGAATGAGCAGTTCTTC.